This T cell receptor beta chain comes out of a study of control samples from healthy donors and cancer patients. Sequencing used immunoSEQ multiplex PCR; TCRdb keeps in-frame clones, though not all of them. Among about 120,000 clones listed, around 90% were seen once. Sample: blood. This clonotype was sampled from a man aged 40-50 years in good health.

CDR3 sequence: CAWSQGSGEKLFF. DNA of the CDR3: TGTGCCTGGAGTCAGGGGAGCGGAGAAAAACTGTTTTTT. The rearrangement links TRBV30 to TRBJ1-4; D might be TRBD1 (6 bases). Trimming took off 2 bases at V and 8 bases at J, with 12 bases between the two ends. Germline V gives CDR1 GTSNPN, CDR2 SVGIG (reference sequence). The CDR3 is 13 residues long.